These 5 T cell receptor beta chains came from one sample sequenced in a study of T cells in Graves' hyperthyroidism and ophthalmopathy. The source material, RNA transcripts, was used to amplify TCR beta CDR3 regions. The HTBI primer set drove a first-round RT-PCR of the TCR CDR3. TCRdb reprocessed the multiplex PCR reads via MiXCR and lists one record per CDR3 protein. The sample contains approximately 430,000 distinct CDR3 sequences, 14% to 15% of which appear only once. The source material was blood. These receptors all come from a man younger than 30 with Graves' ophthalmopathy.

Worth noting for this clonotype: Here the CDR3 omits its conserved ending phenylalanine or tryptophan, so a read error is the likely source. This chain joins TRBV5-4 and TRBJ1-6; D is ambiguous. This CDR3 comprises 13 residues. V lost 5 bases to trimming and J lost 7 bases, with 10 bases between them. Germline V gene data show CDR1 as SGHNT and CDR2 as YYREEE (reference sequence). The CDR3, as DNA: TGTGCCAGCAGACTGACGGGGAATTCACCCCTCCACCTT. As protein: CASRLTGNSPLHL.

The chain carries TRBV9 and TRBJ1-6; 7 bases are shared with TRBD1. The CDR3 is made up of 21 amino acids. The V segment lost 0 bases and the J segment 10 bases; nucleotides outside the gene matches: 25. In germline, CDR1 is SGDLS, CDR2 YYNGEE. The CDR3: CASSVERVEGGHRLPESPLHF. CDR3 DNA: TGTGCCAGCAGCGTAGAACGGGTCGAAGGGGGCCACCGACTCCCGGAATCACCCCTCCACTTT. The complete variable domain, with remaining parts taken from reference TRBV9 and TRBJ1-6, reads DSGVTQTPKHLITATGQRVTLRCSPRSGDLSVYWYQQSLDQGLQFLIQYYNGEERAKGNILERFSAQQFPDLHSELNLSSLELGDSALYFCASSVERVEGGHRLPESPLHFGNGTRLTVT.

This clonotype was seen ten or more times. The chain carries TRBV6-1 and TRBJ2-1; the match to TRBD2 covers 10 bases. The CDR3 spans 15 residues. In germline, CDR1 is MNHNS, CDR2 SASEGT. Trimming took 6 bases from V and 4 from J; bases not matched to a gene: 6. The CDR3 DNA is TGTGCCAGCAGGCGGACTAGCGGACCTTACAATGAGCAGTTCTTC. The encoded protein is CASRRTSGPYNEQFF.

The sample holds many counts of this clonotype. The chain has TRBV15 and TRBJ1-1, with no clear D. The CDR3 length is 16 residues. Germline CDR1 and CDR2: LNHNV and YYDKDF (reference sequence). With 3 bases removed from V and 2 bases from J, the gap between germline ends came to 16 bases. Written as DNA, the CDR3 is TGTGCCACCAGCAGCATAGGGCAGTCATTTAACACTGAAGCTTTCTTT. It encodes CATSSIGQSFNTEAFF.

This clonotype was observed at least ten times. This chain connects TRBV6-1 to TRBJ1-5, with 8 bases fitting TRBD1. The CDR3 covers 14 residues. Losses at the gene ends were 6 bases for V and 6 bases for J; bases not matched to a gene: 7. Germline V lookup: CDR1 MNHNS, CDR2 SASEGT. In DNA form, the CDR3 reads TGTGCCAGCAGCGCGGACAGGGATGGTCAGCCCCAGCATTTT. Protein sequence: CASSADRDGQPQHF.